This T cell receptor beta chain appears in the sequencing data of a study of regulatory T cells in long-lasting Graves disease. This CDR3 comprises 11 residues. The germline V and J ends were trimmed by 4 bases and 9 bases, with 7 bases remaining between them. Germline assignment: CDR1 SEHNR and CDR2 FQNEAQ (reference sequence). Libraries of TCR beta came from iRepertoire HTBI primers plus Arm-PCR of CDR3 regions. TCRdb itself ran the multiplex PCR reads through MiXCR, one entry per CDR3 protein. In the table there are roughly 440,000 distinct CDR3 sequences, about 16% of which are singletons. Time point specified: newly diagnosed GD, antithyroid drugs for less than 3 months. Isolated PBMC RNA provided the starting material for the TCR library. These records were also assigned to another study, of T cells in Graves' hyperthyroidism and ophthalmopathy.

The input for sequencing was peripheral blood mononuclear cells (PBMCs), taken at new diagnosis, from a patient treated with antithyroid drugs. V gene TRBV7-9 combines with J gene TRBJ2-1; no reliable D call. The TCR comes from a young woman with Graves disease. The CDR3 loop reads CASSSMGEQFF. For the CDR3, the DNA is TGTGCCAGCAGCTCGATGGGTGAGCAGTTCTTC.